The present TCR beta chain was sequenced within a study of human T cells and chemical hapten exposure. Study details: Upper inner arm skin measuring 2 cm by 2 cm received 2% DPC for sensitization. Findings and limits, study-wide: Donors' alopecia may make their immune response differ from healthy people's. Significantly more large CDR3 similarity clusters were formed by expanded TCRs than by controls.

The sample's time point: patch test 2, 6 weeks after DPC sensitization. The treatment denotes: therapeutic diphenylcyclopropenone sensitization with weekly scalp DPC. TCRdb re-called the RACE reads through MiXCR, storing one row per CDR3 protein. The table has around 360,000 distinct CDR3 sequences, roughly 6.3% seen once. Losses at the gene ends were 3 bases for V and 4 bases for J; bases not matched to a gene: 18. Germline CDR1 reads SGHRS; CDR2 reads YFSETQ. The CDR3 consists of 20 residues. This clonotype was detected many times. Antigen: not known. This receptor was obtained from a woman aged 18-29 years with alopecia areata. Some clones in this sample may be carry-over from other donors' samples. The chain combines TRBV5-1 with TRBJ2-7; 14 nucleotides agree with TRBD2. The specimen comprised whole blood, sampled in connection with sensitization to the hapten diphenylcyclopropenone (DPC). CDR3 in DNA: TGCGCCAGCAGCTCAGCCATCGGGACTAGCGGGGGTATCGTCCGTTACGAGCAGTACTTC. Encoded protein: CASSSAIGTSGGIVRYEQYF. Combining the CDR3 with reference TRBV5-1 and TRBJ2-7 gives the whole variable domain KAGVTQTPRYLIKTRGQQVTLSCSPISGHRSVSWYQQTPGQGLQFLFEYFSETQRNKGNFPGRFSGRQFSNSRSEMNVSTLELGDSALYLCASSSAIGTSGGIVRYEQYFGPGTRLTVT.